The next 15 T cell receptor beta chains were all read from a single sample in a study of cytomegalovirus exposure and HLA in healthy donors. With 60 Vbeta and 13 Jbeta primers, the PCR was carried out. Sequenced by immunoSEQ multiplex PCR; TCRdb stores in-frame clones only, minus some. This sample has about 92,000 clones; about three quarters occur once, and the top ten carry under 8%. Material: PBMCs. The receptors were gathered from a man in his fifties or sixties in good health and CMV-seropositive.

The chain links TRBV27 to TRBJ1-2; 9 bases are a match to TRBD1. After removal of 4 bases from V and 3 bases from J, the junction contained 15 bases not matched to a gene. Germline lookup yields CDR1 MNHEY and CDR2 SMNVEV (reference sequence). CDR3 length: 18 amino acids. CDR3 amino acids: CASSSPGQGLPGDYGYTF. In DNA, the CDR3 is TGTGCCAGCAGTTCCCCGGGACAGGGACTCCCAGGCGACTATGGCTACACCTTC.

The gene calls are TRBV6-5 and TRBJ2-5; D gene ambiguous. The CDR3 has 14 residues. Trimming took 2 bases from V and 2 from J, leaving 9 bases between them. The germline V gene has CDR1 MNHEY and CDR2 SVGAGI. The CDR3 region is CASSYGIAQETQYF. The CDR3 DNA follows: TGTGCCAGCAGTTACGGAATAGCTCAAGAGACCCAGTACTTC.

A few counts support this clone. The CDR3 protein is CASSPGGTNYGYTF. CDR3 DNA: TGTGCCAGCAGTCCCGGCGGGACTAACTATGGCTACACCTTC. The V call is TRBV27, the J call TRBJ1-2; D not resolved. CDR3 length: 14 amino acids. The V gene lost 5 bases and the J gene lost 0 bases, with 10 bases spanning the gap. CDR1 is MNHEY, CDR2 SMNVEV, per germline (reference sequence).

The chain's CDR3 is CASSLVLAGGRNEQFF. As DNA, the CDR3 is TGTGCCAGCTCACTCGTACTAGCGGGGGGGCGGAATGAGCAGTTCTTC. The chain uses TRBV18 and TRBJ2-1; 13 bases are a match to TRBD2. J lost 7 bases, V lost 4 bases, and 7 bases had no gene match. The CDR3 is made up of 16 amino acids. The germline gives CDR1 KGHSH, CDR2 LQKENI.

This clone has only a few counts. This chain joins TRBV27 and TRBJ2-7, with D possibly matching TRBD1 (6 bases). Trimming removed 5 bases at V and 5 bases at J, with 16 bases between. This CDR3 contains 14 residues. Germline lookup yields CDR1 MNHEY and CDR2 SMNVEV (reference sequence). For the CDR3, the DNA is TGTGCCAGCAGTCAACAGGGTGTCGGACACGAGCAGTACTTC. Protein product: CASSQQGVGHEQYF.

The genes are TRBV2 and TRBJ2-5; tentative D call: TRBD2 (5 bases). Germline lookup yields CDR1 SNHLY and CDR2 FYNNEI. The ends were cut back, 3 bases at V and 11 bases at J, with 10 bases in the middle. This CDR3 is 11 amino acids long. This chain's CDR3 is CASSEGSMQYF. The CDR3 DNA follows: TGTGCCAGCAGTGAGGGGAGTATGCAGTACTTC.

This CDR3 is CASSDTGGNGYTF. CDR3 DNA: TGTGCCAGCAGCGATACAGGGGGCAATGGCTACACCTTC. The gene calls are TRBV5-6 and TRBJ1-2; the match to TRBD1 covers 9 bases. Trimming at V came to 4 bases and at J to 6 bases, leaving 4 bases not matched to a gene. The CDR3 sequence is 13 residues long. In germline, CDR1 is SGHDT, CDR2 YYEEEE.

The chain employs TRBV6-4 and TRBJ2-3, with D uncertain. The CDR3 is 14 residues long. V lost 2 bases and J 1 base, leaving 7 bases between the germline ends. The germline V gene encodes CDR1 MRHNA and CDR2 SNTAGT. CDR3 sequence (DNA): TGTGCCAGCAGTGACGAACGCGGCACAGATACGCAGTATTTT. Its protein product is CASSDERGTDTQYF.

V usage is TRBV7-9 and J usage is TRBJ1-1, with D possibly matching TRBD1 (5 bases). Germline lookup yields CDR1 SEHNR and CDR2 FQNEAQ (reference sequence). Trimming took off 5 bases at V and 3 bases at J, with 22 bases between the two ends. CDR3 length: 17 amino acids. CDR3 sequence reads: CASSPGDFIGVDTEAFF. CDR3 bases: TGTGCCAGCAGCCCGGGGGACTTTATCGGGGTGGACACTGAAGCTTTCTTT.

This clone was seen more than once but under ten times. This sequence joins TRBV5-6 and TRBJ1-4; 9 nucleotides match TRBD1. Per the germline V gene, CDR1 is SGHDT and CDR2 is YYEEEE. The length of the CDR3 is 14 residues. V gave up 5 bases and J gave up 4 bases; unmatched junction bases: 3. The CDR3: CASRPGQGNEKLFF. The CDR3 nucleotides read TGTGCCAGCAGACCGGGACAGGGTAATGAAAAACTGTTTTTT.

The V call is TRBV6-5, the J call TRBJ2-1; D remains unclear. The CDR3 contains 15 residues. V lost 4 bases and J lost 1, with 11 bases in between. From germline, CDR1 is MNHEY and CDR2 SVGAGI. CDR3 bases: TGTGCCAGCAGTTTAGGAGAGGAGTCCTACAATGAGCAGTTCTTC. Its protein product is CASSLGEESYNEQFF.

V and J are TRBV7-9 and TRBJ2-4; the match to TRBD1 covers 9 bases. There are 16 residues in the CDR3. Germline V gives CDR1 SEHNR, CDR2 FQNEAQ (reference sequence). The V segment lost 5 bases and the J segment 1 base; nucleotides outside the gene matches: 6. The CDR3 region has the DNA TGTGCCAGCAGCCGACTGACAGGGGGGGCCAAAAACATTCAGTACTTC. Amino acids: CASSRLTGGAKNIQYF.

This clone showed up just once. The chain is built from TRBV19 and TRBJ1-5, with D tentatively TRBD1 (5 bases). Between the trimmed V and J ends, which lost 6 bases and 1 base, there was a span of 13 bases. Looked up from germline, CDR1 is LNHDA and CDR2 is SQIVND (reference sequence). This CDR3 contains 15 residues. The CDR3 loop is CASSPQGGSNQPQHF. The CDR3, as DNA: TGTGCCAGTAGCCCCCAGGGTGGGAGCAATCAGCCCCAGCATTTT.

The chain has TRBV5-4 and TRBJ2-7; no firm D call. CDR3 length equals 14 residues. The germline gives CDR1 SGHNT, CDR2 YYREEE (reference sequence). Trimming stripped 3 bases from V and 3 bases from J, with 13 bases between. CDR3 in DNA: TGTGCCAGCAGCTGGCCCGGCGGCGGCTACGAGCAGTACTTC. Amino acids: CASSWPGGGYEQYF.

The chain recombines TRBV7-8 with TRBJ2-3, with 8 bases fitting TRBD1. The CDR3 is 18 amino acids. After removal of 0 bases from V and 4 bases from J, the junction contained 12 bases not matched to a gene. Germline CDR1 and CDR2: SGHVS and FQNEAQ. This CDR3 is CASSLAPVGQGSADTQYF. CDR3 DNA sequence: TGTGCCAGCAGCTTAGCGCCTGTCGGACAGGGTTCGGCAGATACGCAGTATTTT.